This T cell receptor (beta chain) is from a study of graft-versus-host responses after intestinal transplantation. Points on this clone: Antigen specificity is unknown.

Germline assignment: CDR1 MGHRA and CDR2 YSYEKL. The CDR3 contains 17 residues. V was trimmed by 4 bases and J by 0 bases, leaving 16 bases between them. Produced via immunoSEQ multiplex PCR; TCRdb's table is partial and in-frame only. The sample has 95,000 to 130,000 clones, 90% seen once. This specimen consisted of unstimulated CD4+ T cells sorted from spleen or lymph node cells, obtained before intestinal transplant. This clonotype originated in a human donor who received an intestinal transplant. The genes are TRBV4-1 and TRBJ1-5, with D tentatively TRBD1 (5 bases). In DNA, the CDR3 is TGCGCCAGCAGCCCATTCGGCGGGGGGGATAGCAATCAGCCCCAGCATTTT. This sequence encodes CASSPFGGGDSNQPQHF.